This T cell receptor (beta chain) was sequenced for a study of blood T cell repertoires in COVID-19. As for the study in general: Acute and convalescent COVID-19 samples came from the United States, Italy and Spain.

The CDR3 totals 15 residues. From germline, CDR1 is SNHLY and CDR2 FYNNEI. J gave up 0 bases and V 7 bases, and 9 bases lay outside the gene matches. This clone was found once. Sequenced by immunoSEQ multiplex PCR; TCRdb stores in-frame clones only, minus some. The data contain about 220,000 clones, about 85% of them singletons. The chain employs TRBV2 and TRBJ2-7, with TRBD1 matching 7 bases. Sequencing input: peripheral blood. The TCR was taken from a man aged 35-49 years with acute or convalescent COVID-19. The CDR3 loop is CASNSPGGSSYEQYF. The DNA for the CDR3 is TGTGCCAGCAATAGTCCAGGGGGATCCTCCTACGAGCAGTACTTC.